This is a list of T cell receptor beta chains from one sample in a study of response to subunit inactivated influenza vaccine. From the RT-PCR reads, TCRdb called clonotypes with MiXCR, one entry per CDR3 protein. The sample lists some 550,000 distinct CDR3 sequences, roughly 23% occurring once. This same sample was also taken into another study, of T cells expressing NK-cell markers.

This sample comprised CD4+ T cells sorted from PBMCs, obtained roughly 12 days after vaccination. The receptors stem from a man aged 50-59 years who received an inactivated influenza vaccine. CDR3s include the opening cysteine and the closing phenylalanine or tryptophan. The D gene is left open where the match is weak. Not all rows give a size; the values are once, few, many and, for expanded clones, a class.

v_call,d_call,j_call,clone_size,cdr3_aa,cdr3_nt
TRBV20-1,TRBD1,TRBJ2-7,few,CSAKTGGRTYEQYF,TGCAGTGCCAAGACAGGGGGCCGGACCTACGAGCAGTACTTC
TRBV7-9,-,TRBJ2-7,-,CASSLALASEQYF,TGTGCCAGCAGCTTAGCGCTAGCAAGTGAGCAGTACTTC
TRBV5-1,-,TRBJ2-1,-,CASSLLPGLVRSGGDNEQFF,TGCGCCAGCAGCTTGTTGCCGGGACTAGTTAGGTCAGGGGGAGACAATGAGCAGTTCTTC
TRBV18,-,TRBJ1-4,few,CASSLGRKLLGNEKLFF,TGTGCCAGCTCACTTGGAAGGAAGTTGTTGGGAAATGAAAAACTGTTTTTT
TRBV25-1,TRBD2,TRBJ2-1,-,CASSDLGLGPNEQFF,TGTGCCAGCAGTGACCTGGGACTAGGGCCCAATGAGCAGTTCTTC
TRBV5-4,-,TRBJ2-7,few,CASSPYQQGGPPEQYF,TGTGCCAGCAGCCCCTACCAGCAGGGGGGGCCGCCTGAGCAGTACTTC
TRBV27,-,TRBJ2-3,few,CASSFHSGVTDTQYF,TGTGCCAGCAGTTTTCATAGCGGTGTAACAGATACGCAGTATTTT
TRBV5-1,TRBD2,TRBJ2-1,few,CASSPGGASYNEQFF,TGCGCCAGCAGCCCGGGGGGGGCCTCCTACAATGAGCAGTTCTTC
TRBV4-2,-,TRBJ2-5,-,CASSQERGGSETQYF,TGTGCCAGCAGCCAAGAAAGGGGGGGCTCAGAGACCCAGTACTTC
TRBV5-1,TRBD1,TRBJ2-7,few,CASFQGGTGGEQYF,TGCGCCAGCTTCCAGGGAGGGACAGGGGGCGAGCAGTACTTC
TRBV3-1,TRBD1,TRBJ2-7,-,CASSLSGGRQRYEQYF,TGTGCCAGCAGCCTCTCAGGGGGTCGGCAGCGCTACGAGCAGTACTTC
TRBV11-2,-,TRBJ2-2,-,CASSYRGGFTGELFF,TGTGCCAGCAGCTACCGCGGTGGATTCACCGGGGAGCTGTTTTTT
TRBV18,-,TRBJ1-2,few,CASSPSPGDYGYTF,TGTGCCAGCTCACCAAGTCCGGGGGATTATGGCTACACCTTC
TRBV7-2,-,TRBJ1-4,-,CASSLVRGWDEKLFF,TGTGCCAGCAGCTTAGTACGGGGATGGGATGAAAAACTGTTTTTT
TRBV6-2/TRBV6-3,-,TRBJ1-2,-,CASSYVNDGYTF,TGTGCCAGCAGTTATGTCAATGATGGCTACACCTTC
TRBV10-3,TRBD2,TRBJ2-7,-,CAISRALAGGGEQYF,TGTGCCATCAGTCGTGCTCTAGCGGGAGGAGGCGAGCAGTACTTC
TRBV10-3,TRBD1,TRBJ2-5,-,CAISAGQQETQYF,TGTGCCATCAGTGCGGGACAGCAAGAGACCCAGTACTTC
TRBV29-1,-,TRBJ2-1,-,CSARRRGSNEQFF,TGCAGCGCGAGACGTCGGGGCAGCAATGAGCAGTTCTTC
TRBV7-2,-,TRBJ2-3,-,CASSSLSRTDTQYF,TGTGCCAGCAGCTCTCTATCGAGGACAGATACGCAGTATTTT
TRBV5-1,-,TRBJ1-1,-,CASSLLMGNTEAFF,TGCGCCAGCAGCTTGCTAATGGGGAACACTGAAGCTTTCTTT
TRBV11-1,-,TRBJ2-7,-,CASSSNEDEQYF,TGTGCCAGCAGCTCCAACGAGGACGAGCAGTACTTC
TRBV10-3,TRBD2,TRBJ2-7,many,CAISEREGPYEQYF,TGTGCCATCAGTGAGCGGGAGGGCCCGTACGAGCAGTACTTC
TRBV12-3/TRBV12-4,TRBD2,TRBJ2-5,few,CASSPRLAGAETQYF,TGTGCCAGCAGTCCTCGACTAGCGGGGGCAGAGACCCAGTACTTC
TRBV5-1,TRBD1,TRBJ2-5,few,CASSLVQGAETQYF,TGCGCCAGCAGCCTAGTACAGGGGGCAGAGACCCAGTACTTC
TRBV12-3/TRBV12-4,-,TRBJ2-5,-,CASSFGSLETQYF,TGTGCCAGCAGTTTTGGTAGCTTAGAGACCCAGTACTTC
TRBV11-2,-,TRBJ1-6,-,CASSRRLTANSIHNSPLHF,TGTGCCAGCAGCAGACGCCTGACAGCCAATTCGATTCACAATTCACCCCTCCACTTT